Below are 2 T cell receptor beta chains sequenced from a single sample in a study of OX40 agonist ivuxolimab in advanced cancers. Sequencing was performed with immunoSEQ multiplex PCR; in TCRdb, only in-frame clones are kept and a portion is missing. This sample has 81,000 or so clones, with under 95% found just once. This specimen consisted of CD4+ or CD8+ T cells sorted from blood, obtained in a trial of the OX40 agonist ivuxolimab. These TCRs come from an adult with an advanced solid tumor such as melanoma, head and neck, liver or kidney cancer.

The V and J genes are TRBV6-5 and TRBJ1-2, with a weak D call TRBD1 (5 bases). The length of the CDR3 is 12 residues. CDR1 is MNHEY and CDR2 is SVGAGI in the germline V gene. The V end was cut by 4 bases, the J end by 6 bases, with 9 bases between. As DNA, the CDR3 is TGTGCCAGCAGTTTGGGGGGGAATGGCTACACCTTC. Translating gives CASSLGGNGYTF.

The chain links TRBV9 to TRBJ1-2; TRBD1 matches 9 bases. CDR1 is SGDLS, CDR2 YYNGEE, per germline. This CDR3 spans 15 amino acids. The trim removed 3 bases at V and 7 bases at J, leaving 10 bases unmatched. The CDR3 DNA is TGTGCCAGCAGCGACGTACAGGGGGCGCAGGGTGGCTACACCTTC. This sequence encodes CASSDVQGAQGGYTF.